This T cell receptor (beta chain) appears in the sequencing data of a study of early T cells in non-severe SARS-CoV-2 infection. One entry per CDR3 protein results from TCRdb running MiXCR on the 5' RACE reads. The sample yields about 55,000 distinct CDR3 sequences, roughly 8.2% seen once. A word on this clonotype: Its antigen is unknown.

Overall study results and limits: The VDJdb matching leaned toward anti-spike CD8 responses and overlooked private and CD4 specificities.

The CDR3 is 14 amino acids. Trimming cost V 7 bases and J 0 bases; bases outside gene matches: 8. The germline gives CDR1 SQVTM, CDR2 ANQGSEA. The sequenced material came from whole blood. V and J are TRBV29-1 and TRBJ1-1; TRBD1 agrees at 7 bases. The TCR comes from an adult who was a healthcare worker with PCR-confirmed SARS-CoV-2 infection or an uninfected control (not recorded which). The CDR3 loop reads CSALTGPMNTEAFF. In DNA form, the CDR3 reads TGCAGCGCTCTGACAGGGCCCATGAACACTGAAGCTTTCTTT.